This record looks at one T cell receptor (beta chain) sequence and its context. Its cognate antigen is unknown. One entry per CDR3 protein results from TCRdb running MiXCR on the RACE reads. The sample has 100,000 to 150,000 distinct CDR3 sequences, 11% seen once; the top ten hold under 2.5%. The data were obtained in a study of human T cells and chemical hapten exposure. About the research overall: Diphenylcyclopropenone, dosed weekly to the scalp, was given to patients throughout the roughly 22-week study.

Study-wide results and caveats: With alopecia, donors may have immune responses unlike healthy people's.

In germline, CDR1 is SGHAT, CDR2 FQDESV (reference sequence). CDR3 length: 14 amino acids. Deletions cut 1 base from V and 8 bases from J, with 14 bases between. Documented time point: patch test 3, about 24 weeks after DPC sensitization. Treatment given: therapeutic diphenylcyclopropenone sensitization with weekly scalp DPC. Sequenced here: whole blood, sampled in connection with sensitization to the hapten diphenylcyclopropenone (DPC). The chain carries TRBV11-1 and TRBJ2-5; D not certain. This clonotype originated in a woman aged 45-59 years with alopecia areata. Some clones in this sample may be carry-over from other donors' samples. DNA of the CDR3: TGTGCCAGCAGCTTAGACTCAACCTACGGTACCCAGTACTTC. Protein sequence: CASSLDSTYGTQYF.